This T cell receptor beta chain came from a study of blood T cell repertoires in COVID-19. Study background: Either two negative PCRs, clearance, or symptom resolution qualified Cohort 3 donors as recovered. Some COVID-19 samples were acute and others convalescent; all came from the United States, Italy and Spain.

The germline V gene has CDR1 LGHNA and CDR2 YNFKEQ. The CDR3 runs to 17 residues. The V end was cut by 4 bases, the J end by 9 bases, with 25 bases between. Assay: immunoSEQ multiplex PCR; the TCRdb copy retains only in-frame clones and omits some. The sample includes a few hundred thousand clones, roughly nine tenths of them seen just once. The sequencing input was PBMCs or T cells enriched from blood (not recorded which). The source of this sequence is a woman between 45 and 60 years old in a cohort exposed to, infected with or recovered from COVID-19 (not recorded which). V is TRBV4-2 and J is TRBJ2-1; possibly TRBD2 for D (6 bases). The CDR3 DNA follows: TGTGCCAGCAGCCGCATTCCGGGACCCCTTTTCGGGGGTGAGCAGTTCTTC. It yields the protein CASSRIPGPLFGGEQFF.